This T cell receptor beta chain emerged from a study of molecular identifiers for immune sequencing clone quantification. TCRdb independently ran MiXCR on the PCR reads; one entry per CDR3 protein. Among tens of thousands of distinct CDR3 sequences listed, roughly 20% were seen once. This clonotype appeared many times. V lost 3 bases, J lost 7 bases, and 12 bases lay in between. Germline-derived CDR1 and CDR2 are MDHEN and SYDVKM. CDR3 length: 13 residues. Specimen: naive CD8+ T cells from blood, with Jurkat cell RNA spiked in. Subset in this sample: FACS-sorted CD8+CD4-CCR7+CD45RA+ naive T cells. The receptor was derived from a human donor in good health. Some libraries in this study had Jurkat cell RNA spiked in. The rearrangement joins TRBV28 to TRBJ1-1; no reliable D call. The CDR3 protein is CASSLTDHLEAFF. DNA for the CDR3: TGTGCCAGCAGTTTGACGGACCACCTTGAAGCTTTCTTT. The complete variable domain, with remaining parts taken from reference TRBV28 and TRBJ1-1, reads DVKVTQSSRYLVKRTGEKVFLECVQDMDHENMFWYRQDPGLGLRLIYFSYDVKMKEKGDIPEGYSVSREKKERFSLILESASTNQTSMYLCASSLTDHLEAFFGQGTRLTVV.